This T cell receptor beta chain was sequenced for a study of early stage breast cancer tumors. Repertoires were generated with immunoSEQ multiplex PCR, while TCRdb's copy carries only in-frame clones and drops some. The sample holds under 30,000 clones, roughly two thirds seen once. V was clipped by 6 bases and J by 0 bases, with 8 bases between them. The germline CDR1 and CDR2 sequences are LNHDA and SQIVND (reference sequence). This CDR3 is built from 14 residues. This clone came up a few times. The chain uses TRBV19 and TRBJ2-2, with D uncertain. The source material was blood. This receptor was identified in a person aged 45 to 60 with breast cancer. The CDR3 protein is CASRWFANTGELFF. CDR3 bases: TGTGCCAGTAGGTGGTTCGCGAACACCGGGGAGCTGTTTTTT.